Listed here is a single T cell receptor (beta chain). The target antigen is unknown. UMI-tagged TRB cDNA libraries were built via 5' RACE. Reanalyzing the 5' RACE reads, TCRdb keeps one entry per CDR3 protein, without DNA. Recorded for this sample: about 63,000 distinct CDR3 sequences. This sample was included in a study of CXCR3-negative and CXCR3-positive naive CD8 T cells. There are 13 residues in the CDR3. Germline V CDR1 and CDR2: SEHNR, FQNEAQ (reference sequence). The study, taken as a whole, reports: CXCR3-negative naive cells had less hydrophobic TRB CDR3s than did CXCR3-positive naive cells. Fresh PBMCs served for most assays, and CXCR3 expression fell partially after cryopreservation.

Sequenced input: naive CXCR3+ CD8+ T cells from blood. Noted subset: CD45RO-CCR7+CD27+CD95- naive CD8+ T cells expressing CXCR3 (TNR3+). This chain connects TRBV7-9 to TRBJ1-6; TCRdb proposes TRBD1, but this gene call is untestable without DNA. This receptor was obtained from a human donor in good health. Some clones in this sample may be carry-over from other donors' samples. This CDR3 is CASKGTGNSPLHF.